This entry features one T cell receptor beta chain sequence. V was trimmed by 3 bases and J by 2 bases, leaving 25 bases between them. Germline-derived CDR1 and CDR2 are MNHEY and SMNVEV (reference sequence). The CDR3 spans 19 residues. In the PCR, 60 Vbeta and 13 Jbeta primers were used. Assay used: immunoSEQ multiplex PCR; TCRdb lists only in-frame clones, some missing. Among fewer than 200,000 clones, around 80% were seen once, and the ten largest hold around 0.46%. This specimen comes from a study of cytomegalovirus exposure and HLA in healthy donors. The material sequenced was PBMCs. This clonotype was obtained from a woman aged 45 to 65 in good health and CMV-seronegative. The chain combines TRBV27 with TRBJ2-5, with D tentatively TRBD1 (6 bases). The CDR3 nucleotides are TGTGCCAGCAGTTTTTCTGGGGGCCGAGGTACCCCCGTTCAAGAGACCCAGTACTTC. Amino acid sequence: CASSFSGGRGTPVQETQYF.